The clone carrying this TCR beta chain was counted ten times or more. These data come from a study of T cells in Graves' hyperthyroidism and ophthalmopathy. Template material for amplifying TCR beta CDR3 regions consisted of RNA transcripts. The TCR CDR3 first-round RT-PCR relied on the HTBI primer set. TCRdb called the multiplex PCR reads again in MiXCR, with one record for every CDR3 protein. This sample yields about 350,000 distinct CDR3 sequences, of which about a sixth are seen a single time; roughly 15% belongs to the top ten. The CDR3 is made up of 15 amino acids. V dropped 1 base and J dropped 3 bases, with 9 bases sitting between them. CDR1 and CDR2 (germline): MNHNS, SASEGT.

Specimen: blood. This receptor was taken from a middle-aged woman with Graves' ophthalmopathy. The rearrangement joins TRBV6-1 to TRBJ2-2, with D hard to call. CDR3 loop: CASSEGSGDTGELFF. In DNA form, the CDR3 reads TGTGCCAGCAGTGAAGGGTCTGGGGACACCGGGGAGCTGTTTTTT.